This T cell receptor (beta chain) was recorded in a study of post-analysis software for immune sequencing data. Study-wide results and limits: Strong co-clustering by F measure was seen for same-batch samples. Higher frequency in patients than in controls was seen for roughly five TRBV segments, with TRBV5-6, TRBV5-1 and TRBV20-1 among them.

This CDR3 has 15 amino acids. The germline CDR1 and CDR2 sequences are DFQATT and SNEGSKA (reference sequence). With 0 bases clipped from V and 1 base from J, the junction kept 0 bases outside the gene matches. Remarks on this clonotype: Its antigen is not identified.

The authors incorporated unique molecular identifiers into the TCR beta cDNA libraries. T cells numbering about 0.9 to 11 million yielded roughly 0.5 million cDNA molecules. Using its own MiXCR run on the PCR reads, TCRdb lists one record per CDR3 protein. The sample includes 650,000 to 850,000 distinct CDR3 sequences, 46% of them seen just once. V and J are TRBV20-1 and TRBJ2-6; TRBD2 matches at 7 bases. This TCR derives from a girl between 10 and 17 years old with multiple sclerosis. The sequencing sample was made of blood. The CDR3 bases are TGCAGTGCTAGAGACGGGGGGTCTGGGGCCAACGTCCTGACTTTC. Protein: CSARDGGSGANVLTF.